This T cell receptor (beta chain) comes out of a study of OX40 agonist ivuxolimab in advanced cancers. The study in broad terms: The costimulatory receptor OX40 (CD134) was targeted by ivuxolimab, a fully human IgG2 agonistic monoclonal antibody. Intravenous ivuxolimab was administered to patients every 2 weeks at six dose levels: 0.01, 0.1, 0.3, 1.5, 3 and 10 mg/kg. Among the approximately 50 dose-escalation patients, 19 had hepatocellular carcinoma, around 15 melanoma, 9 renal cell carcinoma and 9 head and neck cancer. The dose-escalation cohort was about 87% male with a mean age of roughly 62 years, ranging from roughly 23 to 80. Prior anti-PD-1, anti-PD-L1 or anti-CTLA-4 therapy was permitted, and checkpoint inhibitors had been received by around 40% of dose-escalation patients. Partial responses were achieved by three dose-escalation patients, of whom one had hepatocellular carcinoma and two had cutaneous melanoma. The point of sequencing TCRbeta in the periphery was to test whether ivuxolimab changed TCR sequence diversity and drove clonal T-cell expansion. The monotherapy dose-escalation portion (N of about 50 patients) of the phase I ivuxolimab trial is reported in the paper. The research as a whole found: Low levels of normalized T-cell clonal expansion were also shown by some nonresponding patients. Partial responders in the 0.1-3.0 mg/kg groups had among the lowest normalized peripheral clonal expansion, especially among CD8+ T cells. At doses of 0.1 to 3.0 mg/kg, clonal expansion of both CD4+ and CD8+ blood T cells was observed from baseline to week 6. On average, CD8+ T cells showed more expanded clones than CD4+ T cells after ivuxolimab. The antigen specificity of the peripheral T cells that underwent clonal expansion was not determined.

For sequencing of the TCRbeta CDR3 region, genomic DNA was extracted from the sorted cells. The immunoSEQ Assay was used for sequencing of TCRbeta CDR3 regions. The clones in this table, taken by TCRdb from immuneACCESS, are in-frame only. Not every clone is retained; where verified, under half of the shortfall comes from an unresolved V gene, and the cause of the rest is unknown. The sample table records approximately 70,000 clones; 75% to 95% of these occur just once. The ten top clones hold 5% to 7% of the sample. Patients with autoimmune disease history or receiving systemic immunosuppression were excluded from the trial. Peripheral blood for TCR sequencing was collected from all dose cohorts at baseline, on cycle 4 day 1, and on cycle 7 day 1. The samples were taken from a phase I, first-in-human, multicenter, open-label dose-escalation trial of ivuxolimab. The trial enrolled adults with locally advanced or metastatic head and neck squamous cell, hepatocellular, melanoma or renal cell carcinoma. CD4+ and CD8+ T cells were sorted separately from peripheral blood before TCR sequencing.

CDR1 and CDR2, looked up from the germline V gene, are SGDLS and YYNGEE. The CDR3 runs 14 residues from the cysteine to the phenylalanine. Kept here is only the CDR3 DNA, which spans 42 bases and is read in frame from base 1. The V end gives up 0 bases and the J end 7 bases, leaving 5 bases in the junction not matched to a gene. The sample holds a few counts of this clone. The target of this receptor is not known. Per-base quality was not reported, and no clone a single base away is much larger than it. The chain links TRBV9 with TRBJ1-1; 8 nucleotides in the junction match TRBD1. The TCR comes from an adult with an advanced solid tumor such as melanoma, head and neck, liver or kidney cancer. Material: CD4+ or CD8+ T cells sorted from blood, obtained in a trial of the OX40 agonist ivuxolimab. CDR3 protein: CASSVDGTGDEAFF. Here is the DNA: TGTGCCAGCAGCGTAGACGGGACAGGCGATGAAGCTTTCTTT.